This T cell receptor (beta chain) comes out of a study of T cells in Graves' hyperthyroidism and ophthalmopathy. Amplification yielded TCR beta CDR3 regions, with RNA transcripts as the source. With the HTBI primer set, the TCR CDR3 went through a first round of RT-PCR. TCRdb reprocessed the multiplex PCR reads via MiXCR and lists one record per CDR3 protein. The sample records 620,000 or so distinct CDR3 sequences, around 15% being singletons. This clonotype was found a few times. Its antigen is unidentified. CDR3 length: 15 amino acids. The V and J ends lost 3 bases and 1 base, in that order; junction bases with no gene match: 2. Germline V gene sequence: CDR1 LNHDA, CDR2 SQIVND (reference sequence). General observations from the study: Appearing also in blood were most of the thyroid clonotypes expanded above 0.001.

The sequence was collected from a woman between 50 and 59 years old with Graves' ophthalmopathy. The sequenced material came from blood. The gene calls are TRBV19 and TRBJ2-3; 9 bases are a match to TRBD1. The DNA for the CDR3 is TGTGCCAGTAGTATCCGGGACAGGGGCACAGATACGCAGTATTTT. Translation gives CASSIRDRGTDTQYF.